This T cell receptor beta chain was captured by sequencing in a study of OX40 agonist ivuxolimab in advanced cancers. Some clones are missing from TCRdb's copy, which holds only in-frame ones; the method was immunoSEQ multiplex PCR. Of approximately 65,000 clones in the sample, about 82% were seen once. Trimming at V came to 1 base and at J to 0 bases, leaving 1 base not matched to a gene. Germline CDR1 reads SEHNR; CDR2 reads FQNEAQ (reference sequence). This CDR3 has 15 residues. V and J are TRBV7-9 and TRBJ1-2; 8 bases align to TRBD1. The sequenced sample was CD4+ or CD8+ T cells sorted from blood, obtained in a trial of the OX40 agonist ivuxolimab. This TCR was sampled from an adult with an advanced solid tumor such as melanoma, head and neck, liver or kidney cancer. This chain's CDR3 is CASSLDRGANYGYTF. The CDR3 DNA follows: TGTGCCAGCAGCTTAGACAGGGGGGCTAACTATGGCTACACCTTC. Complete variable domain (other parts from reference TRBV7-9 and TRBJ1-2): DTGVSQNPRHKITKRGQNVTFRCDPISEHNRLYWYRQTLGQGPEFLTYFQNEAQLEKSRLLSDRFSAERPKGSFSTLEIQRTEQGDSAMYLCASSLDRGANYGYTFGSGTRLTVV.